The next 32 T cell receptor beta chains were all read from a single sample in a study of CD8 T cells in Susac syndrome. After extraction with the RNeasy kit, about 0.45 to 1 ug of the RNA was reverse transcribed using random hexamers. Using its own MiXCR run on the immunoSEQ multiplex PCR reads, TCRdb lists one record per CDR3 protein. The profile shows over 80,000 distinct CDR3 sequences, approximately 93% of them singletons. Sequenced sample: CD8+ T cells from PBMCs. All receptors derive from a human donor with Susac syndrome.

The V call is TRBV11-2, the J call TRBJ2-1; 8 bases match TRBD2. CDR1 and CDR2 (germline): SGHAT, FQNNGV. The V and J ends lost 5 bases and 7 bases, in that order; junction bases with no gene match: 7. This CDR3 has 14 residues. The CDR3 loop reads CASSPREGLNEQFF. The CDR3 DNA sequence: TGTGCCAGCAGCCCTCGGGAGGGCCTAAATGAGCAGTTCTTC.

CDR3 sequence: CASSQASRGTYEQYF. CDR3 coding DNA: TGCGCCAGCAGCCAAGCCTCCCGGGGCACCTACGAGCAGTACTTC. V usage is TRBV4-3 and J usage is TRBJ2-7; D is tentatively TRBD1 or TRBD2 (5 bases each). This CDR3 region has 15 residues. Germline lookup yields CDR1 LGHNA and CDR2 YSLEER. Trimming removed 1 base from V and 2 bases from J, with 12 bases in between.

The sample holds one count of this clonotype. The chain joins TRBV7-2 to TRBJ1-1; a possible D gene is TRBD1 (6 bases). The CDR3 consists of 13 residues. Trimming shortened V by 3 bases and J by 8 bases, and 13 bases separated the two germline ends. Germline CDR1 SGHTA, CDR2 FQGNSA. The CDR3 loop is CASSLGAGTEAFF. The CDR3 DNA reads TGTGCCAGCAGCTTGGGGGCTGGAACCGAAGCTTTCTTT.

The chain has TRBV7-2 and TRBJ2-3; D ambiguous. The CDR3 has 14 residues. The germline CDR1 and CDR2 sequences are SGHTA and FQGNSA. The V gene lost 0 bases and the J gene lost 5 bases, with 9 bases spanning the gap. The CDR3 region is CASSLAPLIDTQYF. CDR3 DNA sequence: TGTGCCAGCAGCTTAGCTCCTCTTATAGATACGCAGTATTTT.

The rearrangement joins TRBV6-5 to TRBJ2-5, with D possibly TRBD2 on 6 matching bases. Germline CDR1 reads MNHEY; CDR2 reads SVGAGI. V dropped 6 bases and J dropped 8 bases, with 19 bases sitting between them. The CDR3 totals 14 residues. CDR3 amino acids: CASRPLGPEGTQYF. The CDR3 DNA is TGTGCCAGCAGACCATTGGGGCCGGAGGGCACCCAGTACTTC.

This clonotype was detected only once. The chain recombines TRBV27 with TRBJ1-5; no clear D gene. V was clipped by 8 bases and J by 4 bases, with 12 bases between them. This CDR3 has 13 amino acids. Germline assignment: CDR1 MNHEY and CDR2 SMNVEV (reference sequence). In DNA form, the CDR3 reads TGTGCCAGCCGAGGAGCCGTTAATCAGCCCCAGCATTTT. Encoded protein: CASRGAVNQPQHF.

The chain is built from TRBV19 and TRBJ1-1; TRBD1 matches 7 bases. This CDR3 is built from 13 residues. V was pared by 2 bases and J by 3 bases, with 0 bases of the junction left unmatched. Germline CDR1 and CDR2: LNHDA and SQIVND (reference sequence). The CDR3 bases are TGTGCCAGTAGTATACAGGGGGACACTGAAGCTTTCTTT. It translates to CASSIQGDTEAFF.

The chain has TRBV3-1 and TRBJ2-5; 7 positions match TRBD2. The CDR3 runs to 18 residues. CDR1 and CDR2 (germline): LGHDT, YNNKEL (reference sequence). V trimming: 3 bases; J trimming: 5 bases; junction bases outside the gene matches: 18. The CDR3 here is CASSQPRSGGGSRETQYF. CDR3 in DNA: TGTGCCAGCAGCCAGCCTAGATCGGGCGGCGGGAGCAGGGAGACCCAGTACTTC.

The chain couples TRBV5-6 to TRBJ1-3; TRBD1 is a possible D gene (5 bases). V was trimmed by 0 bases and J by 4 bases, leaving 8 bases between them. The CDR3 is 14 amino acids. CDR1 and CDR2 from the germline V gene are SGHDT and YYEEEE. CDR3 residues: CASSLVGDGNTIYF. The CDR3 DNA reads TGTGCCAGCAGCTTGGTCGGGGACGGAAACACCATATATTTT.

Comments on this clonotype: The junction does not match germline at one end; this may be a read error. This sequence joins TRBV5-1 and TRBJ2-2; D unresolved. The CDR3 spans 12 residues. CDR1 SGHRS and CDR2 YFSETQ come from the germline V gene. CDR3 loop: CASSWNPGELFF. CDR3 in DNA: TGCGCCAGCAGCTGGAACCCCGGGGAGCTGTTTTTT. The variable domain in full, completed from reference TRBV5-1 and TRBJ2-2, reads KAGVTQTPRYLIKTRGQQVTLSCSPISGHRSVSWYQQTPGQGLQFLFEYFSETQRNKGNFPGRFSGRQFSNSRSEMNVSTLELGDSALYLCASSWNPGELFFGEGSRLTVL.

The chain joins TRBV19 to TRBJ2-7; 12 nucleotides line up with TRBD2. The CDR3 loop spans 16 amino acids. The germline gives CDR1 LNHDA, CDR2 SQIVND (reference sequence). Losses at the gene ends were 5 bases for V and 5 bases for J; bases not matched to a gene: 10. CDR3 protein: CASSPLAGGPLNEQYF. The DNA for the CDR3 is TGTGCCAGTAGTCCCCTAGCGGGAGGGCCCTTGAACGAGCAGTACTTC.

The chain links TRBV7-8 to TRBJ2-3; D unclear. V was clipped by 5 bases and J by 2 bases, with 11 bases between them. Per the germline V gene, CDR1 is SGHVS and CDR2 is FQNEAQ. The CDR3 extends over 14 amino acids. DNA of the CDR3: TGTGCCAGCAGCCTACGACTGTACACAGATACGCAGTATTTT. Translation gives CASSLRLYTDTQYF.

This clonotype appeared a single time. V is TRBV7-9 and J is TRBJ2-7; D uncertain. The ends were cut back, 7 bases at V and 0 bases at J, with 13 bases in the middle. The CDR3 runs 14 residues. CDR1 and CDR2 (germline): SEHNR, FQNEAQ (reference sequence). In DNA, the CDR3 is TGTGCCAGCAAAAGTGCAGACAACTCCTACGAGCAGTACTTC. Protein sequence: CASKSADNSYEQYF. Combining the CDR3 with reference TRBV7-9 and TRBJ2-7 gives the whole variable domain DTGVSQNPRHKITKRGQNVTFRCDPISEHNRLYWYRQTLGQGPEFLTYFQNEAQLEKSRLLSDRFSAERPKGSFSTLEIQRTEQGDSAMYLCASKSADNSYEQYFGPGTRLTVT.

J is TRBJ2-1 and V is TRBV18; D is uncertain. Germline V gene lookup returns CDR1 KGHSH and CDR2 LQKENI. CDR3 length equals 14 residues. Between the trimmed V and J ends, which lost 4 bases and 5 bases, there was a span of 12 bases. CDR3 sequence (DNA): TGTGCCAGCTCACGGGTCCAGGACCACAATGAGCAGTTCTTC. It specifies CASSRVQDHNEQFF. Full variable domain (remainder filled in from reference TRBV18 and TRBJ2-1): NAGVMQNPRHLVRRRGQEARLRCSPMKGHSHVYWYRQLPEEGLKFMVYLQKENIIDESGMPKERFSAEFPKEGPSILRIQQVVRGDSAAYFCASSRVQDHNEQFFGPGTRLTVL.

V usage is TRBV2 and J usage is TRBJ2-7; 7 bases map to TRBD2. The CDR3 is made up of 15 amino acids. CDR1 is SNHLY, CDR2 FYNNEI, per germline. V trimming: 5 bases; J trimming: 3 bases; junction bases outside the gene matches: 10. The CDR3 region has the DNA TGTGCCAGCAGTCCCGGGGGGTCTCTCCTCTACGAGCAGTACTTC. It translates to CASSPGGSLLYEQYF.

The chain employs TRBV13 and TRBJ2-1; D tentatively reads TRBD1 or TRBD2 (5 bases each). The CDR3 length is 13 residues. V dropped 3 bases and J dropped 5 bases, with 8 bases sitting between them. Germline CDR1 reads PRHDT; CDR2 reads FYEKMQ (reference sequence). The CDR3 nucleotides are TGTGCCAGCAGCTTGGGGGAGAACAATGAGCAGTTCTTC. The encoded protein is CASSLGENNEQFF.

CDR3 bases: TGTGCCAGCAGCCCAGACAGGGGGGAGCTGTTTTTT. Its translation: CASSPDRGELFF. The chain has TRBV11-2 and TRBJ2-2; weak D call: TRBD1 (6 bases). Germline CDR1 SGHAT, CDR2 FQNNGV. The V end lost 5 bases, the J end lost 8 bases, and 9 bases lay between the germline ends. CDR3 length: 12 amino acids.

This chain uses TRBV27 with TRBJ1-5, with D possibly TRBD1 on 5 matching bases. With 4 bases removed from V and 1 base from J, the gap between germline ends came to 11 bases. Germline lookup yields CDR1 MNHEY and CDR2 SMNVEV (reference sequence). CDR3 size: 15 residues. CDR3 DNA: TGTGCCAGCAGTTGGGCAGGGTTAAGCAATCAGCCCCAGCATTTT. Translation: CASSWAGLSNQPQHF.

This clonotype appeared a single time. This sequence joins TRBV7-9 and TRBJ2-3; no definite D call. CDR3 length: 14 residues. Trimming stripped 5 bases from V and 9 bases from J, with 18 bases between. CDR1 and CDR2 from the germline V gene are SEHNR and FQNEAQ (reference sequence). As DNA, the CDR3 is TGTGCCAGCAGCCAGCCGGGCCCCGGAGTCACGCAGTATTTT. Its protein product is CASSQPGPGVTQYF.

The CDR3 DNA reads as TGTGCCAGCAGCCAAGATAGGGCCGGGGAGCTGTTTTTT. Protein sequence: CASSQDRAGELFF. The genes are TRBV4-2 and TRBJ2-2, with D uncertain. In germline, CDR1 is LGHNA, CDR2 YNFKEQ. The CDR3 totals 13 residues. V was clipped by 0 bases and J by 6 bases, with 5 bases between them.

The chain couples TRBV7-2 to TRBJ2-3; D is uncertain. The CDR3 covers 15 residues. Germline V lookup: CDR1 SGHTA, CDR2 FQGNSA. The ends were cut back, 5 bases at V and 1 base at J, with 13 bases in the middle. The CDR3, as DNA: TGTGCCAGCAGCCCCCCTAATGCGCGCACAGATACGCAGTATTTT. Translation gives CASSPPNARTDTQYF.

The chain carries TRBV20-1 and TRBJ1-4; D possibly corresponds to TRBD1 (5 bases). V was shortened by 1 base and J by 8 bases, with 14 bases between the two germline ends. CDR3 size: 14 residues. Germline CDR1 is DFQATT and CDR2 is SNEGSKA (reference sequence). For the CDR3, the DNA is TGCAGTGCTAGAGTGACAGATACCTGGGAAAAACTGTTTTTT. This gives the protein CSARVTDTWEKLFF.

This clonotype was observed once. The J gene is TRBJ1-1, the V gene TRBV11-2, with 7 nucleotides matching TRBD1. The V gene's germline CDR1 is SGHAT and CDR2 FQNNGV. This CDR3 contains 15 residues. V lost 3 bases, J lost 3 bases, and 7 bases stayed unmatched. CDR3 residues: CASSFTGEEDTEAFF. The CDR3 nucleotides are TGTGCCAGCAGCTTCACAGGGGAGGAGGACACTGAAGCTTTCTTT.

The V call is TRBV7-9, the J call TRBJ2-5; D is possibly TRBD1 or TRBD2 (5 bases each). Germline V gene data show CDR1 as SEHNR and CDR2 as FQNEAQ (reference sequence). Trimming shortened V by 3 bases and J by 1 base, and 15 bases separated the two germline ends. CDR3 size: 16 residues. CDR3 sequence (DNA): TGTGCCAGCAGCTTCTCACAGGAGGACCCCCAAGAGACCCAGTACTTC. It yields the protein CASSFSQEDPQETQYF.

The chain recombines TRBV4-2 with TRBJ2-2, with a tentative D call TRBD1 (5 bases). The CDR3 sequence is 13 residues long. CDR1 is LGHNA and CDR2 is YNFKEQ in the germline V gene. V was cut by 0 bases and J by 9 bases, with 8 bases left in between. The CDR3 region has the DNA TGTGCCAGCAGCCAAGAAAGGGGATGGGAGCTGTTTTTT. Amino acid sequence: CASSQERGWELFF.

This rearrangement joins TRBV7-9 to TRBJ2-3, with D possibly matching TRBD2 (6 bases). In germline, CDR1 is SEHNR, CDR2 FQNEAQ (reference sequence). V was shortened by 4 bases and J by 4 bases, with 18 bases between the two germline ends. CDR3 length: 16 amino acids. CDR3 sequence: CASSSRDSAHPDTQYF. The CDR3 coding sequence is TGTGCCAGCAGCTCGCGGGACTCCGCCCATCCAGATACGCAGTATTTT.

The chain carries TRBV7-8 and TRBJ2-3; TRBD2 might be the D (5 bases). Germline V gene data show CDR1 as SGHVS and CDR2 as FQNEAQ. The CDR3 is made up of 16 amino acids. Trimming shortened V by 2 bases and J by 2 bases, and 14 bases separated the two germline ends. CDR3 bases: TGTGCCAGCAGCTTACTCCGGGATCCCTCCACAGATACGCAGTATTTT. Translated, it gives CASSLLRDPSTDTQYF. The full variable domain, its missing parts supplied by reference TRBV7-8 and TRBJ2-3, is GAGVSQSPRYKVAKRGQDVALRCDPISGHVSLFWYQQALGQGPEFLTYFQNEAQLDKSGLPSDRFFAERPEGSVSTLKIQRTQQEDSAVYLCASSLLRDPSTDTQYFGPGTRLTVL.

This sequence joins TRBV7-2 and TRBJ2-3, with D uncertain. CDR3 size: 11 residues. Germline V gene data show CDR1 as SGHTA and CDR2 as FQGNSA. The V end lost 5 bases, the J end lost 2 bases, and 2 bases lay between the germline ends. The CDR3 nucleotides read TGTGCCAGCAGCCCCACAGATACGCAGTATTTT. It is translated as CASSPTDTQYF.

The J gene is TRBJ2-7, the V gene TRBV7-9; D ambiguous. The CDR3 contains 12 residues. Between the trimmed V and J ends, which lost 5 bases and 6 bases, there was a span of 11 bases. In germline, CDR1 is SEHNR, CDR2 FQNEAQ (reference sequence). The CDR3 is CASSLILAEQYF. CDR3 in DNA: TGTGCCAGCAGCCTAATTCTGGCCGAGCAGTACTTC. Looking up the rest from reference TRBV7-9 and TRBJ2-7 gives the full variable domain: DTGVSQNPRHKITKRGQNVTFRCDPISEHNRLYWYRQTLGQGPEFLTYFQNEAQLEKSRLLSDRFSAERPKGSFSTLEIQRTEQGDSAMYLCASSLILAEQYFGPGTRLTVT.

V and J are TRBV29-1 and TRBJ2-1; 9 bases match TRBD1. J lost 7 bases, V lost 3 bases, and 4 bases had no gene match. The CDR3 sequence is 13 residues long. Germline V gene sequence: CDR1 SQVTM, CDR2 ANQGSEA. This chain's CDR3 is CSVEGQGLNEQFF. The DNA of the CDR3 is TGCAGCGTTGAGGGACAGGGTTTGAATGAGCAGTTCTTC.

V and J are TRBV29-1 and TRBJ2-7; the match to TRBD1 covers 9 bases. The J segment lost 4 bases and the V segment lost 3 bases, leaving 7 bases of the junction unmatched. In germline, CDR1 is SQVTM, CDR2 ANQGSEA. The CDR3 is made up of 14 amino acids. The CDR3 loop reads CSVEGGTGTYEQYF. The CDR3 coding sequence is TGCAGCGTTGAGGGAGGGACAGGGACGTACGAGCAGTACTTC.

This clonotype was found once. The chain has TRBV30 and TRBJ2-7, with D uncertain. Between the trimmed V and J ends, which lost 5 bases and 3 bases, there was a span of 17 bases. Germline V gene data show CDR1 as GTSNPN and CDR2 as SVGIG (reference sequence). The length of the CDR3 is 14 residues. The CDR3 DNA reads as TGTGCCTGGCACCCTGGAGACTCCGACTACGAGCAGTACTTC. It codes for CAWHPGDSDYEQYF.